These 32 T cell receptor beta chains were sequenced from one sample in a study of blood T cell repertoires in COVID-19. This table comes from immunoSEQ multiplex PCR, and its TCRdb copy is limited to in-frame clones, with some not included. Seen here are 65,000 to 85,000 clones, around 87% observed once, and the top ten hold approximately 10%. The sequenced sample was peripheral blood. All receptors come from a woman younger than 30 with acute or convalescent COVID-19.

The V gene is TRBV4-3, the J gene TRBJ1-3, with unresolved D. The V and J ends lost 5 bases and 4 bases respectively, with 9 bases between them. Germline CDR1 and CDR2: LGHNA and YSLEER. This CDR3 has 13 amino acids. The CDR3 reads CASSDLRGNTIYF. The CDR3 region has the DNA TGCGCCAGCAGCGATCTGAGGGGAAACACCATATATTTT.

The rearrangement uses TRBV5-1 and TRBJ2-5; no clear D. V was clipped by 4 bases and J by 8 bases, with 24 bases between them. Germline V gene lookup returns CDR1 SGHRS and CDR2 YFSETQ. This CDR3 region has 16 residues. CDR3 amino acids: CASSPRPGTGLETQYF. CDR3 nucleotides: TGCGCCAGCAGCCCGCGACCGGGTACCGGCCTTGAAACCCAGTACTTC.

The chain has TRBV5-1 and TRBJ1-2; possibly TRBD1 for D (5 bases). V was clipped by 2 bases and J by 8 bases, with 16 bases between them. The germline V gene has CDR1 SGHRS and CDR2 YFSETQ. CDR3 length equals 14 residues. CDR3: CASSFSSGAGGYTF. The CDR3 bases are TGCGCCAGCAGCTTTTCCAGCGGGGCCGGCGGCTACACCTTC.

This sequence joins TRBV4-2 and TRBJ2-7; 10 nucleotides match TRBD2. Trimming at V came to 1 base and at J to 7 bases, leaving 10 bases not matched to a gene. The CDR3 has 16 amino acids. Germline V gene data show CDR1 as LGHNA and CDR2 as YNFKEQ. CDR3 in DNA: TGTGCCAGCAGCCAAGTTTCGATAGCGGGGGGTCGGGAGCAGTACTTC. Its translation: CASSQVSIAGGREQYF.

The chain has TRBV20-1 and TRBJ1-1; a possible D gene is TRBD1 (5 bases). The length of the CDR3 is 13 residues. With 3 bases removed from V and 5 bases from J, the gap between germline ends came to 13 bases. CDR1 and CDR2 (germline): DFQATT, SNEGSKA (reference sequence). DNA for the CDR3: TGCAGTGCTAGTCCTTGGGGCCGAACTGAAGCTTTCTTT. It codes for CSASPWGRTEAFF.

The chain recombines TRBV2 with TRBJ1-2; D is unclear. Germline V CDR1 and CDR2: SNHLY, FYNNEI. There are 14 residues in the CDR3. V gave up 3 bases and J gave up 5 bases, with 13 bases separating them. The CDR3 protein is CASSEWLSEYGYTF. In DNA, the CDR3 is TGTGCCAGCAGTGAGTGGCTTTCAGAATATGGCTACACCTTC.

The chain employs TRBV4-3 and TRBJ1-2; TRBD1 agrees at 7 bases. The CDR3 length is 16 residues. Per the germline V gene, CDR1 is LGHNA and CDR2 is YSLEER. Trimming removed 0 bases from V and 4 bases from J; junction bases left unmatched: 8. The CDR3 loop reads CASSQDGETGSYGYTF. CDR3 bases: TGCGCCAGCAGCCAAGATGGGGAGACAGGGAGCTATGGCTACACCTTC.

This clone was seen more than once but under ten times. The same CDR3 can be traced to other DNA sequences in this sample. The genes are TRBV3-1 (or the pseudogene TRBV3-2) and TRBJ1-1; TRBD1 might be the D (6 bases). Trimming pared 1 base from V and 2 bases from J, leaving 11 bases between. Germline V CDR1 and CDR2: LGHDT, YNNKEL (reference sequence). The CDR3 loop spans 15 amino acids. DNA for the CDR3: TGTGCCAGCAGCCAAGGACAGGTTTTAAACACTGAAGCTTTCTTT. It codes for CASSQGQVLNTEAFF.

This clone has more than one count but fewer than ten. This sequence joins TRBV27 and TRBJ1-2; TRBD1 is a possible D gene (5 bases). CDR1 is MNHEY, CDR2 SMNVEV, per germline (reference sequence). The CDR3 runs 13 residues. V lost 7 bases and J 4 bases, leaving 13 bases between the germline ends. The CDR3 spells CASTAWGGYGYTF. The CDR3 nucleotides read TGTGCCAGCACCGCGTGGGGGGGCTATGGCTACACCTTC.

The V and J genes are TRBV11-1 and TRBJ2-1, with 8 bases identical to TRBD2. This CDR3 contains 15 residues. V lost 4 bases and J lost 11; bases outside the gene matches: 13. CDR1 is SGHAT, CDR2 FQDESV, per germline (reference sequence). The CDR3 region is CASSWAGGTTGQQFF. The DNA for the CDR3 is TGTGCCAGCAGCTGGGCGGGGGGCACGACAGGCCAGCAGTTCTTC.

The V call is TRBV28, the J call TRBJ1-2; TRBD1 might be the D (5 bases). V shed 6 bases and J shed 8 bases, with 13 bases lying between them. The germline V gene has CDR1 MDHEN and CDR2 SYDVKM. The CDR3 is 12 residues long. As DNA, the CDR3 is TGTGCCAGCAGAGGGGTATTGGGCGGCTACACCTTC. Translation: CASRGVLGGYTF.

This chain joins TRBV9 and TRBJ2-3; 12 bases line up with TRBD2. CDR1 and CDR2 from the germline V gene are SGDLS and YYNGEE. The V segment lost 0 bases and the J segment 1 base; nucleotides outside the gene matches: 6. This CDR3 is 18 amino acids long. The CDR3 bases are TGTGCCAGCAGCGTAGACTCCGGGACTAGCGGGCGCACAGATACGCAGTATTTT. Its translation is CASSVDSGTSGRTDTQYF.

As regards this clone: Other DNA sequences within the sample encode an identical CDR3. The J gene is TRBJ1-5, the V gene TRBV30; a weak D match, TRBD1 (5 bases). V lost 0 bases and J lost 7, with 10 bases in between. The CDR3 totals 13 residues. Per the germline V gene, CDR1 is GTSNPN and CDR2 is SVGIG (reference sequence). CDR3 bases: TGTGCCTGGAGTGTAGGAGGGGCCCAGCCCCAGCATTTT. Translated: CAWSVGGAQPQHF.

This chain uses TRBV5-1 with TRBJ2-7, with 8 bases identical to TRBD1. The CDR3 covers 14 residues. With V trimmed by 6 bases and J by 3 bases, 8 bases remained unmatched. Germline loops: CDR1 SGHRS, CDR2 YFSETQ. This chain's CDR3 is CASKSRTGHYEQYF. In DNA form, the CDR3 reads TGCGCCAGCAAAAGCCGGACAGGGCACTACGAGCAGTACTTC.

The CDR3 DNA reads TGTGCCAGCAGTTACGACAGCCCAGGGCAGCCCCAGCATTTT. It is translated as CASSYDSPGQPQHF. The chain employs TRBV6-2 or TRBV6-3 and TRBJ1-5, with D tentatively TRBD1 (5 bases). V was pared by 2 bases and J by 7 bases, with 12 bases between. The germline gives CDR1 MNHEY, CDR2 SVGEGT. The CDR3 length is 14 residues.

The chain uses TRBV7-9 and TRBJ1-1; a weak D match, TRBD1 (6 bases). In germline, CDR1 is SEHNR, CDR2 FQNEAQ (reference sequence). Between the trimmed V and J ends, which lost 5 bases and 9 bases, there was a span of 16 bases. The CDR3 totals 13 residues. The CDR3 coding sequence is TGTGCCAGCAGCGAAAGCAGGACAGCTCAAGCTTTCTTT. As protein: CASSESRTAQAFF.

The chain has TRBV3-1 (or the pseudogene TRBV3-2) and TRBJ2-3, with TRBD2 matching over 12 bases. The V and J ends lost 1 base and 4 bases, in that order; junction bases with no gene match: 12. This CDR3 spans 19 amino acids. Per germline, CDR1 LGHDT and CDR2 YNNKEL (reference sequence). This chain's CDR3 is CASSQGLAGDFFTADTQYF. CDR3 DNA: TGTGCCAGCAGCCAAGGACTAGCGGGAGATTTCTTCACCGCAGATACGCAGTATTTT.

This rearrangement joins TRBV5-8 to TRBJ2-5; TRBD2 matches 7 bases. This CDR3 comprises 16 residues. Germline CDR1 reads SGHTS; CDR2 reads YDEGEE. Germline trimming cut 2 bases from V and 5 bases from J; bases unmatched to any gene: 12. As DNA, the CDR3 is TGTGCCAGCAGCTTTTCTCTGATCGCGGGAGACGAGACCCAGTACTTC. This codes for CASSFSLIAGDETQYF.

This sequence joins TRBV6-5 and TRBJ1-3; 7 bases map to TRBD1. The CDR3 sequence is 13 residues long. V gave up 8 bases and J gave up 2 bases; unmatched junction bases: 3. Germline V CDR1 and CDR2: MNHEY, SVGAGI. CDR3 nucleotides: TGTGCCAGCCAGACAGGGCCTGGAAACACCATATATTTT. Encoded protein: CASQTGPGNTIYF.

The chain employs TRBV13 and TRBJ2-7, with D possibly matching TRBD2 (5 bases). Germline-derived CDR1 and CDR2 are PRHDT and FYEKMQ (reference sequence). V lost 4 bases and J lost 2, with 12 bases in between. CDR3 length: 14 amino acids. CDR3 sequence reads: CASSSRTATYEQYF. The CDR3 DNA sequence: TGTGCCAGCAGCTCCCGGACTGCCACCTACGAGCAGTACTTC.

There are a few counts of this clone. The genes are TRBV2 and TRBJ2-1, with 7 bases identical to TRBD2. The CDR3 has 17 residues. V lost 5 bases and J lost 6; bases outside the gene matches: 16. Germline-derived CDR1 and CDR2 are SNHLY and FYNNEI. The DNA of the CDR3 is TGTGCCAGCAGTAAGAGTGGTAGGACTAGTTCACTCAATGAGCAGTTCTTC. Amino acids: CASSKSGRTSSLNEQFF.

The V and J genes are TRBV6-5 and TRBJ2-1; 7 bases fit TRBD1. Losses at the gene ends were 9 bases for V and 9 bases for J; bases not matched to a gene: 14. The germline V gene encodes CDR1 MNHEY and CDR2 SVGAGI. The CDR3 spans 14 residues. The CDR3 nucleotides are TGTGCCAGTAGGGGGCTTGGTGGGAACGGTGAGCAGTTCTTC. This encodes CASRGLGGNGEQFF.

The chain employs TRBV2 and TRBJ1-5; no reliable D call. CDR1 SNHLY and CDR2 FYNNEI come from the germline V gene. V shed 2 bases and J shed 0 bases, with 8 bases lying between them. This CDR3 spans 15 amino acids. In DNA form, the CDR3 reads TGTGCCAGCAGTGAACGGAGGGATAGCAATCAGCCCCAGCATTTT. It specifies CASSERRDSNQPQHF. The whole variable domain, remainder taken from reference TRBV2 and TRBJ1-5, is EPEVTQTPSHQVTQMGQEVILRCVPISNHLYFYWYRQILGQKVEFLVSFYNNEISEKSEIFDDQFSVERPDGSNFTLKIRSTKLEDSAMYFCASSERRDSNQPQHFGDGTRLSIL.

The gene calls are TRBV3-1 (or the pseudogene TRBV3-2) and TRBJ1-6; D is perhaps TRBD1 (5 bases). V was pared by 0 bases and J by 8 bases, with 32 bases between. The CDR3 is 22 residues long. Germline assignment: CDR1 LGHDT and CDR2 YNNKEL (reference sequence). CDR3 region: CASSQDYEVDGRKGPVDSPLHF. The CDR3, as DNA: TGTGCCAGCAGCCAAGATTATGAGGTGGATGGGAGGAAGGGACCGGTGGATTCACCCCTCCACTTT.

This chain links TRBV29-1 with TRBJ1-1; weak D call: TRBD1 (6 bases). V was shortened by 7 bases and J by 3 bases, with 15 bases between the two germline ends. This CDR3 comprises 13 residues. Looked up from germline, CDR1 is SQVTM and CDR2 is ANQGSEA. CDR3 nucleotides: TGCAGCGGATCAGGGGCGCGCTACACTGAAGCTTTCTTT. It yields the protein CSGSGARYTEAFF.

The chain joins TRBV7-2 to TRBJ2-1; 8 nucleotides line up with TRBD2. Germline V lookup: CDR1 SGHTA, CDR2 FQGNSA. With V trimmed by 6 bases and J by 2 bases, 6 bases remained unmatched. CDR3 length: 15 amino acids. Written as DNA, the CDR3 is TGTGCCAGCAGGTTTAGCGGGAAGACCTACAATGAGCAGTTCTTC. This gives the protein CASRFSGKTYNEQFF. Using reference TRBV7-2 and TRBJ2-1 for the parts outside the CDR3, the full variable domain is GAGVSQSPSNKVTEKGKDVELRCDPISGHTALYWYRQSLGQGLEFLIYFQGNSAPDKSGLPSDRFSAERTGGSVSTLTIQRTQQEDSAVYLCASRFSGKTYNEQFFGPGTRLTVL.

The rearrangement joins TRBV18 to TRBJ2-1; 12 bases align to TRBD2. The V gene's germline CDR1 is KGHSH and CDR2 LQKENI. The CDR3 has 15 residues. The V and J ends lost 2 bases and 6 bases, in that order; junction bases with no gene match: 2. The CDR3 region has the DNA TGTGCCAGCTCACCATCTAGCGGGAGGGCCAATGAGCAGTTCTTC. It codes for CASSPSSGRANEQFF. Using reference TRBV18 and TRBJ2-1 for the parts outside the CDR3, the full variable domain is NAGVMQNPRHLVRRRGQEARLRCSPMKGHSHVYWYRQLPEEGLKFMVYLQKENIIDESGMPKERFSAEFPKEGPSILRIQQVVRGDSAAYFCASSPSSGRANEQFFGPGTRLTVL.

The chain carries TRBV5-1 and TRBJ1-4; D is unclear. This CDR3 spans 15 amino acids. Germline V gene data show CDR1 as SGHRS and CDR2 as YFSETQ. Between the trimmed V and J ends, which lost 4 bases and 9 bases, there was a span of 19 bases. The CDR3 DNA reads as TGCGCCAGCAGCCCCATCGGGGATAAGGCGCAAAAACTGTTTTTT. It translates to CASSPIGDKAQKLFF.

The J gene is TRBJ2-7, the V gene TRBV2, with D possibly matching TRBD1 (6 bases). Germline V CDR1 and CDR2: SNHLY, FYNNEI. This CDR3 is built from 14 residues. Trimming left V 6 bases short and J 1 base short, with 13 bases between. The CDR3 bases are TGTGCCAGCAGCGGTACAGGGTGGTCCTACGAGCAGTACTTC. Its translation is CASSGTGWSYEQYF. Drawing the rest from reference TRBV2 and TRBJ2-7, the complete variable domain is EPEVTQTPSHQVTQMGQEVILRCVPISNHLYFYWYRQILGQKVEFLVSFYNNEISEKSEIFDDQFSVERPDGSNFTLKIRSTKLEDSAMYFCASSGTGWSYEQYFGPGTRLTVT.

The genes are TRBV5-1 and TRBJ1-1; TRBD1 might be the D (6 bases). V shed 4 bases and J shed 0 bases, with 13 bases lying between them. Germline lookup yields CDR1 SGHRS and CDR2 YFSETQ. The CDR3 runs to 15 residues. This CDR3 is CASSRDRQVNTEAFF. For the CDR3, the DNA is TGCGCCAGCAGCCGGGACCGACAGGTGAACACTGAAGCTTTCTTT. Full variable domain (outside the CDR3, taken from reference TRBV5-1 and TRBJ1-1): KAGVTQTPRYLIKTRGQQVTLSCSPISGHRSVSWYQQTPGQGLQFLFEYFSETQRNKGNFPGRFSGRQFSNSRSEMNVSTLELGDSALYLCASSRDRQVNTEAFFGQGTRLTVV.

The genes are TRBV6-5 and TRBJ1-3; D is perhaps TRBD1 (5 bases). The CDR3 loop spans 15 amino acids. The V gene lost 4 bases and the J gene lost 0 bases, with 10 bases spanning the gap. Germline assignment: CDR1 MNHEY and CDR2 SVGAGI. The CDR3 spells CASSSTGSSGNTIYF. CDR3 bases: TGTGCCAGCAGTTCTACAGGAAGCTCTGGAAACACCATATATTTT.

The chain uses TRBV7-2 and TRBJ2-5; unclear D gene. Germline CDR1 reads SGHTA; CDR2 reads FQGNSA. V was cut by 5 bases and J by 4 bases, with 17 bases left in between. There are 15 residues in the CDR3. CDR3 nucleotide sequence: TGTGCCAGCAGCCCCCCGGCAGACCGAGGAGAGACCCAGTACTTC. Amino acid sequence: CASSPPADRGETQYF.